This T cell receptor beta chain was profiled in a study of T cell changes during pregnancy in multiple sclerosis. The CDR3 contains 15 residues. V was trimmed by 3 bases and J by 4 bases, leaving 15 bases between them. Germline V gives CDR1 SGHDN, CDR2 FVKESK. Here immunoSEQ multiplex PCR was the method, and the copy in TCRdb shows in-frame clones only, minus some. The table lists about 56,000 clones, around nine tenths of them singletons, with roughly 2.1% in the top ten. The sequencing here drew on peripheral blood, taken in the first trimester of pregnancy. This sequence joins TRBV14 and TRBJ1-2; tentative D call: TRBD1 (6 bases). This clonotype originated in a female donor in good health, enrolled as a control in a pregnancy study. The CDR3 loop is CASSHDRSALYGYTF. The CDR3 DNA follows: TGTGCCAGCAGCCATGACAGGTCGGCGCTCTATGGCTACACCTTC.